This entry features one TCR beta chain sequence. Its antigen is not identified. The data belong to a study of cytomegalovirus exposure and HLA in healthy donors. Study-wide points: Follow-up analysis later connected one missense variant in DCLRE1C with trimming of TCR beta V- and J-genes.

The V and J ends lost 6 bases and 1 base, in that order; junction bases with no gene match: 2. Germline V gives CDR1 ENHRY, CDR2 SYGVKD. There are 14 residues in the CDR3. Vbeta (60) and Jbeta (13) primers were used in the PCR. The assay was immunoSEQ multiplex PCR, and TCRdb's table has in-frame clones only and misses some. The sample contains fewer than 200,000 clones, roughly 80% of which appear only once. The sequenced sample consisted of PBMCs. The TCR originated in a woman under 30 in good health and CMV-seropositive. The rearrangement uses TRBV10-3 and TRBJ2-7; 11 bases are shared with TRBD2. The CDR3 DNA sequence: TGTGCCATCAGGGCTAGCGGGGGGTCCTACGAGCAGTACTTC. Translated, it gives CAIRASGGSYEQYF.